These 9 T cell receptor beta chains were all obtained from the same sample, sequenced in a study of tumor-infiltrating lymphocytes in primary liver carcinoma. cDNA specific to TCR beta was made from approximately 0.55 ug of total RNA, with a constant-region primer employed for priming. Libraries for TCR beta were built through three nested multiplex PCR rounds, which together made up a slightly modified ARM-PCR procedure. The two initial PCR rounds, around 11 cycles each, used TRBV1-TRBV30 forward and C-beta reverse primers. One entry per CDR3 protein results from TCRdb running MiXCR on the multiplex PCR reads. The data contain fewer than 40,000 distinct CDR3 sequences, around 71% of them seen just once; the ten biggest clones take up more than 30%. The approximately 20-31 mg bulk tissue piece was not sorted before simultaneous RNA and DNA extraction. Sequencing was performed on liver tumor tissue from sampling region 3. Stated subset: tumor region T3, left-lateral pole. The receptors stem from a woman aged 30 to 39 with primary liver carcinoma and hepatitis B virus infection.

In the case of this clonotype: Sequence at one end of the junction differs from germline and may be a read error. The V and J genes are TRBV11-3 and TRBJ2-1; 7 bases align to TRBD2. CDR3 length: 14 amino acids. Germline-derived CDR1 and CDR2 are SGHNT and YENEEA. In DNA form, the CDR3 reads TGTGCCAGCAGCATAGGCGGGAGCACTAATGAGCAGTTATTC. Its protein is CASSIGGSTNEQLF.

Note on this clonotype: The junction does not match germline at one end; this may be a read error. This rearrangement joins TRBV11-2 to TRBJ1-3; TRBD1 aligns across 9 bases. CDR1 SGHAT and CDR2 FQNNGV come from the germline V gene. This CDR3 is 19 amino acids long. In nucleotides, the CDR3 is TGCGCCAGCAGCTCACGCCCGGACAGGGGAGGGTACTCTGGGAACACCATATATTTT. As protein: CASSSRPDRGGYSGNTIYF.

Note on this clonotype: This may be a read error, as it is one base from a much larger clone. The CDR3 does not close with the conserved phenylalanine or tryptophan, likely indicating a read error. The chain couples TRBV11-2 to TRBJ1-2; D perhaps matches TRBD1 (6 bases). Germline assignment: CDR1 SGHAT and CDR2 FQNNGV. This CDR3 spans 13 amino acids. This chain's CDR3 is CASSIGQNYDYTI. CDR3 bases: TGTGCCAGCAGCATCGGACAGAATTATGACTACACCATC.

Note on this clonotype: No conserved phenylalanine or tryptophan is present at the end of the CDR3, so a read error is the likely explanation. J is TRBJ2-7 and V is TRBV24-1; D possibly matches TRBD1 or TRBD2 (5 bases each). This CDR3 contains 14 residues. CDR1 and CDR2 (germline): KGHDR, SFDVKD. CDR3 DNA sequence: TGTACCACTTCTCGGGGCGGCCTTTGGGACGAGCAGTACTTA. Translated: CTTSRGGLWDEQYL.

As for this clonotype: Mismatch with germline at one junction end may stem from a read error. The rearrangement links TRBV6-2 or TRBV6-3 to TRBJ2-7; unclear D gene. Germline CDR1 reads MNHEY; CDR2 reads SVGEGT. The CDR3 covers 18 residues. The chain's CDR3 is CASIYSRMFHTNNYEQYF. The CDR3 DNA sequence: TGTGCCAGCATTTACTCGAGGATGTTCCACACGAATAACTACGAGCAGTACTTC.

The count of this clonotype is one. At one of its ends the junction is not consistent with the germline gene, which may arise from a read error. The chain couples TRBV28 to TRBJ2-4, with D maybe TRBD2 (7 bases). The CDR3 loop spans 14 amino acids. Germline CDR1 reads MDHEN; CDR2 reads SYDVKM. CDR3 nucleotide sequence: TGTGCCAGCAGTTTGGGGGGGGCCAAAGACATTCAGAACTTC. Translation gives CASSLGGAKDIQNF.

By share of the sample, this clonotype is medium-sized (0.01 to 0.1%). The CDR3 is CAISERGTNEKLFF. The CDR3 DNA sequence: TGTGCCATCAGTGAGAGGGGGACTAATGAAAAACTGTTTTTT. The V and J genes are TRBV10-3 and TRBJ1-4; D perhaps matches TRBD1 (6 bases). The CDR3 sequence is 14 residues long. Germline CDR1 reads ENHRY; CDR2 reads SYGVKD. V dropped 2 bases and J dropped 2 bases, with 6 bases sitting between them.

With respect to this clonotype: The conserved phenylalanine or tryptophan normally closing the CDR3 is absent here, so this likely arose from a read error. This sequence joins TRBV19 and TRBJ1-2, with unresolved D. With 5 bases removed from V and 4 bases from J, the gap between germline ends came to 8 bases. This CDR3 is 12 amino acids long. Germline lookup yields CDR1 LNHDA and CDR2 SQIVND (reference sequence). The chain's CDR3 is CASSPGPYGYTL. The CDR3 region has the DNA TGTGCCAGTAGTCCCGGGCCCTATGGCTACACCTTA.

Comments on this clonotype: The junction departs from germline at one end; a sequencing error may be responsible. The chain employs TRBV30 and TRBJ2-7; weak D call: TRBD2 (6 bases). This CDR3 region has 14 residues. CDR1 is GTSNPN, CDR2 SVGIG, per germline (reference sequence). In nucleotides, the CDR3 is TGTGCCTGGATCAGGGCGGGGCCTCCCTACGAGCAGTGCTTC. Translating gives CAWIRAGPPYEQCF.